Listed here are 23 T cell receptor beta chains from one sample, sequenced in a study of PD-L1 blockade in urothelial cancer (dated by TCRdb to the late 2010s). Library prep was done by the immunoSEQ multiplex PCR assay. Imported from immuneACCESS, the table was reduced by TCRdb to in-frame sequences with V and J called. These copies leave out some clones; in studies compared against another copy, an unresolved V gene accounts for under half, and the cause of the remainder is not known. The sample table holds about 88,000 clones, of which roughly 90% were seen once. Jointly, the top ten make up 8% to 9.5% of the sample. The sequenced sample was PBMCs, obtained around atezolizumab (anti-PD-L1) treatment. The source is a man in his 60s with urothelial cancer.

The chain employs TRBV6-1 and TRBJ2-7; TRBD1 matches at 7 bases. Trimming took 1 base from V and 4 from J; bases not matched to a gene: 4. The CDR3 consists of 14 residues. From germline, CDR1 is MNHNS and CDR2 SASEGT. CDR3 sequence (DNA): TGTGCCAGCAGTGAAGACGACAGGGTTTACGAGCAGTACTTC. This translates into CASSEDDRVYEQYF.

The CDR3 nucleotides read TGTGCCAGCAGCCCCTCGGTACTCGGCGAGCAGTACTTC. Protein sequence: CASSPSVLGEQYF. The V and J genes are TRBV27 and TRBJ2-7; no firm D call. Trimming took off 6 bases at V and 6 bases at J, with 15 bases between the two ends. Germline CDR1 and CDR2: MNHEY and SMNVEV (reference sequence). There are 13 residues in the CDR3.

The rearrangement links TRBV4-1 to TRBJ1-2, with D tentatively TRBD1 (6 bases). Germline V gives CDR1 MGHRA, CDR2 YSYEKL. The CDR3 is 13 amino acids. Trimming cost V 4 bases and J 6 bases, with 12 bases left between them. CDR3 sequence: CASSRPGTHGYTF. As DNA, the CDR3 is TGCGCCAGCAGCCGACCCGGGACACATGGCTACACCTTC.

V usage is TRBV4-3 and J usage is TRBJ1-2, with D perhaps matching TRBD1 (5 bases). The V end was cut by 0 bases, the J end by 4 bases, with 12 bases between. The CDR3 contains 15 residues. From germline, CDR1 is LGHNA and CDR2 YSLEER. Here the CDR3 DNA reads TGCGCCAGCAGCCAAGAGGCAGGGAATAGCTATGGCTACACCTTC. Residues: CASSQEAGNSYGYTF.

This rearrangement joins TRBV30 to TRBJ2-3, with 9 bases fitting TRBD2. CDR3 length: 15 residues. CDR1 is GTSNPN, CDR2 SVGIG, per germline (reference sequence). The junction had 5 bases not matched to a gene; V was cut back by 4 bases and J by 0 bases. Written as DNA, the CDR3 is TGTGCCTGGAAGTCAGCGGGGGGTAGCACAGATACGCAGTATTTT. Translation: CAWKSAGGSTDTQYF.

This clone was seen only once. This chain joins TRBV7-2 and TRBJ1-2; 10 nucleotides line up with TRBD1. The CDR3 spans 18 residues. Per germline, CDR1 SGHTA and CDR2 FQGNSA. Unmatched junction bases numbered 15, after V lost 0 bases and J lost 8 bases. The CDR3 sequence is CASSLAELLDRGHAGYTF. CDR3 sequence (DNA): TGTGCCAGCAGCTTAGCCGAACTCCTTGACAGGGGGCACGCGGGCTACACCTTC.

The genes are TRBV4-2 and TRBJ1-4; D perhaps matches TRBD1 (6 bases). The V end was cut by 0 bases, the J end by 6 bases, with 20 bases between. The CDR3 runs to 18 residues. The germline CDR1 and CDR2 sequences are LGHNA and YNFKEQ. This CDR3 reads CASSQDGGRGTAHEKLFF. The CDR3 DNA reads TGTGCCAGCAGCCAAGATGGGGGGAGGGGGACCGCTCATGAAAAACTGTTTTTT.

The CDR3 protein is CASSTGGTDTQYF. CDR3 nucleotide sequence: TGTGCCAGCAGCACGGGGGGAACAGATACGCAGTATTTT. The V call is TRBV7-3, the J call TRBJ2-3; 7 bases agree with TRBD2. The CDR3 runs 13 residues. J lost 3 bases, V lost 5 bases, and 2 bases had no gene match. CDR1 is SGHTA, CDR2 FQGTGA, per germline.

J is TRBJ2-2 and V is TRBV6-6; the D gene is possibly TRBD1 (5 bases). V lost 6 bases, J lost 2 bases, and 13 bases lay in between. CDR3 length: 15 residues. Germline V gene data show CDR1 as MNHNY and CDR2 as SVGAGI (reference sequence). CDR3 sequence reads: CASSSSRGNTGELFF. CDR3 bases: TGTGCCAGCAGCTCCTCTAGGGGAAACACCGGGGAGCTGTTTTTT.

In DNA form, the CDR3 reads TGTGCCAGCAGTACCACTAGCGGGAGTAGGGGGAATGAGCAGTTCTTC. This translates into CASSTTSGSRGNEQFF. V usage is TRBV27 and J usage is TRBJ2-1; 11 bases map to TRBD2. Unmatched junction bases numbered 10, after V lost 5 bases and J lost 7 bases. Germline-derived CDR1 and CDR2 are MNHEY and SMNVEV (reference sequence). The CDR3 is 16 residues long.

On this clone: This specimen includes other DNA sequences encoding the same CDR3. V usage is TRBV30 and J usage is TRBJ2-5; 8 nucleotides match TRBD2. Germline values: CDR1 GTSNPN, CDR2 SVGIG (reference sequence). This CDR3 region has 12 residues. V lost 5 bases to trimming and J lost 5 bases; unmatched junction nucleotides: 4. Written as DNA, the CDR3 is TGTGCCTGGGACGGGGGGGCCGAGACCCAGTACTTC. Its translation: CAWDGGAETQYF.

The chain links TRBV13 to TRBJ2-1; the match to TRBD2 covers 9 bases. Germline V gives CDR1 PRHDT, CDR2 FYEKMQ (reference sequence). V was pared by 1 base and J by 4 bases, with 17 bases of the junction left unmatched. This CDR3 spans 20 amino acids. CDR3 amino acids: CASSLVGRTNSGRTYNEQFF. The CDR3 DNA reads as TGTGCCAGCAGCTTAGTGGGCAGAACAAATAGCGGGAGAACTTACAATGAGCAGTTCTTC. Together with reference TRBV13 and TRBJ2-1, the CDR3 gives the full variable domain: AAGVIQSPRHLIKEKRETATLKCYPIPRHDTVYWYQQGPGQDPQFLISFYEKMQSDKGSIPDRFSAQQFSDYHSELNMSSLELGDSALYFCASSLVGRTNSGRTYNEQFFGPGTRLTVL.

Only one count was recorded for this clone. Additional DNA sequences in this sample encode the identical CDR3. V gene TRBV5-1 combines with J gene TRBJ1-2; TRBD1 matches at 7 bases. The length of the CDR3 is 14 residues. V lost 2 bases to trimming and J lost 0 bases; unmatched junction nucleotides: 1. Germline lookup yields CDR1 SGHRS and CDR2 YFSETQ. CDR3 sequence (DNA): TGCGCCAGCAGCTTAGGGGGCTCTAACTATGGCTACACCTTC. It translates to CASSLGGSNYGYTF.

The gene calls are TRBV18 and TRBJ2-3; no firm D call. In germline, CDR1 is KGHSH, CDR2 LQKENI. The CDR3 is 13 amino acids. V lost 0 bases and J 4 bases, leaving 5 bases between the germline ends. This CDR3 reads CASSPPSADTQYF. The CDR3 nucleotides are TGTGCCAGCTCACCACCATCGGCAGATACGCAGTATTTT.

The J gene is TRBJ2-5, the V gene TRBV11-2; 8 nucleotides agree with TRBD2. CDR1 and CDR2 (germline): SGHAT, FQNNGV. After removal of 5 bases from V and 5 bases from J, the junction contained 7 bases not matched to a gene. The CDR3 runs 14 residues. The CDR3 region is CASSPDRTSETQYF. CDR3 DNA: TGTGCCAGCAGCCCGGACCGGACTAGCGAGACCCAGTACTTC.

With respect to this clone: The sample contains more than one DNA sequence encoding this CDR3. J is TRBJ1-2 and V is TRBV4-3; TRBD1 is a possible D gene (5 bases). Trimming took off 0 bases at V and 7 bases at J, with 12 bases between the two ends. This CDR3 contains 14 residues. The V gene's germline CDR1 is LGHNA and CDR2 YSLEER. The CDR3 protein is CASSQDFQGFGYTF. The DNA for the CDR3 is TGCGCCAGCAGCCAAGACTTCCAGGGATTTGGCTACACCTTC.

Only one count was recorded for this clone. The V gene is TRBV5-1, the J gene TRBJ2-1, with 9 bases aligning to TRBD1. This CDR3 region has 14 residues. Germline CDR1 and CDR2: SGHRS and YFSETQ. The V segment lost 0 bases and the J segment 8 bases; nucleotides outside the gene matches: 3. This CDR3 is CASSLGTGGDEQFF. The CDR3 DNA reads TGCGCCAGCAGCTTGGGAACAGGGGGCGATGAGCAGTTCTTC. Full variable domain (rest looked up from reference TRBV5-1 and TRBJ2-1): KAGVTQTPRYLIKTRGQQVTLSCSPISGHRSVSWYQQTPGQGLQFLFEYFSETQRNKGNFPGRFSGRQFSNSRSEMNVSTLELGDSALYLCASSLGTGGDEQFFGPGTRLTVL.

This chain connects TRBV19 to TRBJ2-1; TRBD2 matches at 7 bases. Germline loops: CDR1 LNHDA, CDR2 SQIVND (reference sequence). V lost 6 bases to trimming and J lost 7 bases; unmatched junction nucleotides: 6. The CDR3 is made up of 13 amino acids. CDR3 DNA: TGTGCCAGTAGGAGAGCGGGGCTGAATGAGCAGTTCTTC. This codes for CASRRAGLNEQFF.

The chain carries TRBV5-1 and TRBJ1-2; a weak D match, TRBD1 (5 bases). There are 15 residues in the CDR3. V was trimmed by 4 bases and J by 5 bases, leaving 18 bases between them. Germline-derived CDR1 and CDR2 are SGHRS and YFSETQ. The DNA of the CDR3 is TGCGCCAGCAGCCCAGGATTAGCGGGGACTTATGGCTACACCTTC. Its protein is CASSPGLAGTYGYTF.

V is TRBV5-6 and J is TRBJ2-1, with TRBD2 matching 10 bases. The CDR3 is 14 amino acids. V lost 4 bases, J lost 9 bases, and 7 bases stayed unmatched. Germline V gives CDR1 SGHDT, CDR2 YYEEEE. CDR3 loop: CASSGLAATGEQFF. In DNA form, the CDR3 reads TGTGCCAGCAGCGGACTAGCGGCTACAGGTGAGCAGTTCTTC.

V is TRBV6-5 and J is TRBJ2-7, with 10 bases matching TRBD1. The CDR3 has 15 residues. The germline gives CDR1 MNHEY, CDR2 SVGAGI. With V trimmed by 5 bases and J by 6 bases, 10 bases remained unmatched. The CDR3, as DNA: TGTGCCAGCAGTGGCCGGGACAGGGGCGCTCGCGAGCAGTACTTC. It yields the protein CASSGRDRGAREQYF.

The chain combines TRBV18 with TRBJ2-2, with D perhaps matching TRBD2 (5 bases). Germline V gene data show CDR1 as KGHSH and CDR2 as LQKENI. The CDR3 consists of 13 residues. V dropped 6 bases and J dropped 7 bases, with 12 bases sitting between them. The CDR3 spells CASSLSVGGELFF. CDR3 nucleotide sequence: TGTGCCAGCTCCCTTAGCGTCGGCGGGGAGCTGTTTTTT.

This chain connects TRBV7-2 to TRBJ1-2; TRBD1 matches 7 bases. The germline V gene encodes CDR1 SGHTA and CDR2 FQGNSA. V lost 3 bases, J lost 6 bases, and 7 bases stayed unmatched. This CDR3 spans 14 amino acids. CDR3 protein: CASSFTGTAHGYTF. The CDR3 DNA sequence: TGTGCCAGCAGCTTTACCGGGACAGCTCATGGCTACACCTTC.